The subject of this entry is one T cell receptor beta chain. Its antigen is not known. Primers included in the PCR were 60 Vbeta and 13 Jbeta primers. Produced via immunoSEQ multiplex PCR; TCRdb's table is partial and in-frame only. The sample holds about 150,000 clones, 75% seen once. This CDR3 comprises 12 residues. Per the germline V gene, CDR1 is SEHNR and CDR2 is FQNEAQ (reference sequence). The junction had 9 bases not matched to a gene; V was cut back by 5 bases and J by 15 bases. This sample was included in a study of cytomegalovirus exposure and HLA in healthy donors. Regarding the study as a whole: A missense variant in DCLRE1C was later tied to TCR beta V- and J-gene trimming. In vitro work confirmed that three CMV-associated chains recognize CMV antigens. The authors assumed roughly uniform sequencing depth across donors for presence/absence analyses.

The sample consisted of PBMCs. This TCR was sampled from a man aged 18 to 29 in good health and CMV-seropositive. The chain links TRBV7-9 to TRBJ2-1, with 8 positions matching TRBD2. DNA of the CDR3: TGTGCCAGCAGCATTAGCGGCGGGGGGCCGTTCTTC. Protein product: CASSISGGGPFF.